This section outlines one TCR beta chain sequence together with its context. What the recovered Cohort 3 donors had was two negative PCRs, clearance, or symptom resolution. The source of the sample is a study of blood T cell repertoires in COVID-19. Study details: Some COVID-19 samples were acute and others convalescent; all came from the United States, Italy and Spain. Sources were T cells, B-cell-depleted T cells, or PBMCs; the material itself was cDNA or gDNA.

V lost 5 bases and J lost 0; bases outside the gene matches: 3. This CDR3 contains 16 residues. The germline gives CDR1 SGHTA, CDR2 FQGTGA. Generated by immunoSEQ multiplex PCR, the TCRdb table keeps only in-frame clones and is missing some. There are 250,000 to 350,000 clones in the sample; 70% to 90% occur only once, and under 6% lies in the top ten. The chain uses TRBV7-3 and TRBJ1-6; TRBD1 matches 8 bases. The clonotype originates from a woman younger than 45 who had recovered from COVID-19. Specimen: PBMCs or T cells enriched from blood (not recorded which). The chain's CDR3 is CASSATGGSYNSPLHF. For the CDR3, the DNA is TGTGCCAGCAGCGCTACAGGGGGCTCCTATAATTCACCCCTCCACTTT.